These 3 T cell receptor beta chains were all obtained from the same sample, sequenced in a study of Ad26.COV2.S vaccination and SARS-CoV-2 variants. Treatment in this sample: roughly 19 received Ad26.COV2.S at low or high dose, single or two shots; about 5 received placebo; per-sample allocation not given. After the first vaccine or placebo injection, samples were drawn on day 63. Here immunoSEQ multiplex PCR was the method, and the copy in TCRdb shows in-frame clones only, minus some. The sample holds 510,000 or so clones, around 88% seen once. The sequences come from peripheral blood, collected in a trial of Ad26.COV2.S vaccine versus placebo. Every receptor here comes from a person between 18 and 65 years old who received the Ad26.COV2.S COVID-19 vaccine or a placebo.

This rearrangement joins TRBV5-5 to TRBJ2-5, with TRBD2 identical over 7 bases. Losses at the gene ends were 1 base for V and 5 bases for J; bases not matched to a gene: 11. CDR1 is SGHKS, CDR2 YYEKEE, per germline (reference sequence). The CDR3 contains 16 residues. The CDR3 DNA sequence: TGTGCCAGCAGCTTGCCTCGGGGAGGGCCTTCGGAGACCCAGTACTTC. Translating gives CASSLPRGGPSETQYF. The full variable domain, rest sourced from reference TRBV5-5 and TRBJ2-5, is DAGVTQSPTHLIKTRGQQVTLRCSPISGHKSVSWYQQVLGQGPQFIFQYYEKEERGRGNFPDRFSARQFPNYSSELNVNALLLGDSALYLCASSLPRGGPSETQYFGPGTRLLVL.

The V and J genes are TRBV7-9 and TRBJ2-1, with 7 positions matching TRBD1. There are 14 residues in the CDR3. CDR1 SEHNR and CDR2 FQNEAQ come from the germline V gene (reference sequence). Germline trimming cut 6 bases from V and 5 bases from J; bases unmatched to any gene: 7. The CDR3 region has the DNA TGTGCCAGCAGTTTGGGGACAGTCCACAATGAGCAGTTCTTC. It codes for CASSLGTVHNEQFF.

The chain employs TRBV11-3 and TRBJ2-5; D is perhaps TRBD2 (5 bases). Germline loops: CDR1 SGHNT, CDR2 YENEEA. Trimming took 5 bases from V and 2 from J, leaving 9 bases between them. The CDR3 totals 13 residues. Here the CDR3 reads CASSSGPQETQYF. The CDR3 DNA reads TGTGCCAGCAGCAGCGGACCGCAAGAGACCCAGTACTTC.